This is a list of T cell receptor beta chains from one sample in a study of blood T cell repertoires in COVID-19. TCRdb's copy holds only in-frame clones and misses some; the assay was immunoSEQ multiplex PCR. The data hold about 160,000 clones, with more than 60% observed a single time. Material for sequencing was peripheral blood. These receptors were collected from a man aged 65-85 years with acute or convalescent COVID-19. Each CDR3 is given with its conserved first and last residue. The order of the fields is clone size, D gene, J gene, V gene, CDR3 DNA, CDR3 protein. D genes are given only for firm matches. The size field is filled for only some rows; it gives once, few, many or a size class.

abundance: once; d_gene: TRBD1; j_gene: TRBJ2-1; v_gene: TRBV7-8; CDR3nt: TGTGCCAGCAGCTTGAGACAGGGAAATGAGCAGTTCTTC; CDR3aa: CASSLRQGNEQFF
abundance: -; d_gene: TRBD2; j_gene: TRBJ2-1; v_gene: TRBV7-8; CDR3nt: TGTGCCAGCAGCACCAGACTAGCGGGAGGCCCCACTGAGCAGTTCTTC; CDR3aa: CASSTRLAGGPTEQFF
abundance: -; d_gene: TRBD2; j_gene: TRBJ2-1; v_gene: TRBV3-1/TRBV3-2; CDR3nt: TGTGCCAGCAGCCAGCCAGGGACTAGCGGGGGGGCCTACAATGAGCAGTTCTTC; CDR3aa: CASSQPGTSGGAYNEQFF
abundance: once; d_gene: TRBD1; j_gene: TRBJ1-6; v_gene: TRBV12-3/TRBV12-4; CDR3nt: TGTGCCAGCAGAGGACAGGAGCTTTCACCCCTCCACTTT; CDR3aa: CASRGQELSPLHF
abundance: -; d_gene: TRBD2; j_gene: TRBJ2-7; v_gene: TRBV9; CDR3nt: TGTGCCAGCAGCGTAGGACTAGCGGGAGCGTCAGGTGCCGACGAGCAGTACTTC; CDR3aa: CASSVGLAGASGADEQYF
abundance: once; d_gene: -; j_gene: TRBJ1-2; v_gene: TRBV18; CDR3nt: TGTGCCAGCTCACCGGGCGATGGCTACACCTTC; CDR3aa: CASSPGDGYTF
abundance: -; d_gene: TRBD1; j_gene: TRBJ1-1; v_gene: TRBV28; CDR3nt: TGTGCCAGCAGTTTTATGCAGGGGGCGCTTGACACTGAAGCTTTCTTT; CDR3aa: CASSFMQGALDTEAFF
abundance: -; d_gene: -; j_gene: TRBJ2-1; v_gene: TRBV7-2; CDR3nt: TGTGCCAGCAGCTTTAGCGGTAGCTCCTACAATGAGCAGTTCTTC; CDR3aa: CASSFSGSSYNEQFF
abundance: -; d_gene: TRBD1; j_gene: TRBJ2-5; v_gene: TRBV19; CDR3nt: TGTGCCAGTAGTGTAGTACAGGGGCTAGAGACCCAGTACTTC; CDR3aa: CASSVVQGLETQYF
abundance: -; d_gene: -; j_gene: TRBJ2-5; v_gene: TRBV27; CDR3nt: TGTGCCAGCAGTTTAAGTACAGGGGGGGGAGAGACCCAGTACTTC; CDR3aa: CASSLSTGGGETQYF
abundance: -; d_gene: -; j_gene: TRBJ2-3; v_gene: TRBV11-2; CDR3nt: TGTGCCAGCACACCCGCCCCGGTCGGGGATACGCAGTATTTT; CDR3aa: CASTPAPVGDTQYF
abundance: -; d_gene: -; j_gene: TRBJ2-7; v_gene: TRBV13; CDR3nt: TGTGCCAGCAGCGGTATGGCGTCGGGGTACGAGCAGTACTTC; CDR3aa: CASSGMASGYEQYF
abundance: -; d_gene: -; j_gene: TRBJ1-1; v_gene: TRBV18; CDR3nt: TGTGCCAGCTCAGCAAAAGTAGACAGATTGAACACTGAAGCTTTCTTT; CDR3aa: CASSAKVDRLNTEAFF
abundance: -; d_gene: -; j_gene: TRBJ2-7; v_gene: TRBV27; CDR3nt: TGTGCCAGGACCAAGACACCGCCATTTAAGTTCATCGACGAGCAGTACTTC; CDR3aa: CARTKTPPFKFIDEQYF
abundance: -; d_gene: -; j_gene: TRBJ1-2; v_gene: TRBV6-6; CDR3nt: TGTGCCAGCAGTTCCCGACTCGAGGGTTTTTATGGCTACACCTTC; CDR3aa: CASSSRLEGFYGYTF
abundance: -; d_gene: TRBD1; j_gene: TRBJ1-5; v_gene: TRBV5-8; CDR3nt: TGTGCCAGCAGCGTGGGACAGGTCGAAAATCAGCCCCAGCATTTT; CDR3aa: CASSVGQVENQPQHF
abundance: -; d_gene: -; j_gene: TRBJ2-5; v_gene: TRBV29-1; CDR3nt: TGCAGCGTTGAACTAGCAAATAGAGAGACCCAGTACTTC; CDR3aa: CSVELANRETQYF
abundance: -; d_gene: -; j_gene: TRBJ2-1; v_gene: TRBV24-1; CDR3nt: TGTGCCACCAGTGACTCGAAGGGGGTCAGCTCCTACAATGAGCAGTTCTTC; CDR3aa: CATSDSKGVSSYNEQFF
abundance: -; d_gene: -; j_gene: TRBJ1-1; v_gene: TRBV19; CDR3nt: TGTGCCAGTAGTATAGTGGGCGGGGGGAACACTGAAGCTTTCTTT; CDR3aa: CASSIVGGGNTEAFF
abundance: many; d_gene: -; j_gene: TRBJ1-1; v_gene: TRBV3-1/TRBV3-2; CDR3nt: TGTGCCAGCAGCCGACCATTGGAGCAACCAAAAGCTTTCTTT; CDR3aa: CASSRPLEQPKAFF
abundance: -; d_gene: -; j_gene: TRBJ2-1; v_gene: TRBV24-1; CDR3nt: TGTGCCACCAGCGCTAGCGCGAGAGTCTACAATGAGCAGTTCTTC; CDR3aa: CATSASARVYNEQFF
abundance: -; d_gene: -; j_gene: TRBJ2-5; v_gene: TRBV5-1; CDR3nt: TGCGCCAGCAGCTTGGCCCCGGGGGGCGGGGTAGAAGAGACCCAGTACTTC; CDR3aa: CASSLAPGGGVEETQYF
abundance: -; d_gene: TRBD1; j_gene: TRBJ1-1; v_gene: TRBV6-6; CDR3nt: TGTGCCAGCAGTTACTCCTACGGACAGGGGAACACTGAAGCTTTCTTT; CDR3aa: CASSYSYGQGNTEAFF
abundance: once; d_gene: -; j_gene: TRBJ2-5; v_gene: TRBV24-1; CDR3nt: TGTGCCACCAGTGATCCGCAAGAGACCCAGTACTTC; CDR3aa: CATSDPQETQYF
abundance: once; d_gene: -; j_gene: TRBJ2-3; v_gene: TRBV7-2; CDR3nt: TGTGCCAGCAGCAGGGGATTGGGCACAGATACGCAGTATTTT; CDR3aa: CASSRGLGTDTQYF
abundance: -; d_gene: TRBD2; j_gene: TRBJ2-7; v_gene: TRBV19; CDR3nt: TGTGCCAGTAGTATGGGACTAGCGGCCTACGAGCAGTACTTC; CDR3aa: CASSMGLAAYEQYF
abundance: -; d_gene: -; j_gene: TRBJ1-1; v_gene: TRBV5-1; CDR3nt: TGCGCCAGCAGCTTGGTTATGTCCGGGACACTTGAAGCTTTCTTT; CDR3aa: CASSLVMSGTLEAFF
abundance: -; d_gene: TRBD1; j_gene: TRBJ1-4; v_gene: TRBV28; CDR3nt: TGTGCCAGCAGTTTACCCGGGACAGCAAATGAAAAATTGTTTTTT; CDR3aa: CASSLPGTANEKLFF
abundance: once; d_gene: TRBD2; j_gene: TRBJ2-7; v_gene: TRBV11-1; CDR3nt: TGTGCCAGCAGTCGGTTGACGGGACTAGCGGGATTCGAGCAGTACTTC; CDR3aa: CASSRLTGLAGFEQYF
abundance: once; d_gene: -; j_gene: TRBJ1-2; v_gene: TRBV3-1/TRBV3-2; CDR3nt: TGTGCCAGCAGCCAAGATCGGAGAGAGTACTATGGCTACACCTTC; CDR3aa: CASSQDRREYYGYTF
abundance: few; d_gene: TRBD1; j_gene: TRBJ1-1; v_gene: TRBV28; CDR3nt: TGTGCCAGCAGTTATCCGGGACAGGGGCCTGAAGCTTTCTTT; CDR3aa: CASSYPGQGPEAFF
abundance: -; d_gene: TRBD2; j_gene: TRBJ2-1; v_gene: TRBV5-1; CDR3nt: TGCGCCAGCAGCTCGGCTAGCGGGGGCCACAATGAGCAGTTCTTC; CDR3aa: CASSSASGGHNEQFF
abundance: -; d_gene: -; j_gene: TRBJ2-7; v_gene: TRBV6-5; CDR3nt: TGTGCCAGCAGTTACCCCGCTCAGGGCTACGAGCAGTACTTC; CDR3aa: CASSYPAQGYEQYF
abundance: -; d_gene: TRBD2; j_gene: TRBJ2-2; v_gene: TRBV10-2; CDR3nt: TGCGCCAGCAGTGATGGGCAGGGAGGGACCGGGGAGCTGTTTTTT; CDR3aa: CASSDGQGGTGELFF
abundance: -; d_gene: -; j_gene: TRBJ2-1; v_gene: TRBV6-5; CDR3nt: TGTGCCAGCAGTTACTCGCCGCTAGCTTCGGGGAATGAGCAGTTCTTC; CDR3aa: CASSYSPLASGNEQFF
abundance: -; d_gene: TRBD1; j_gene: TRBJ2-5; v_gene: TRBV5-8; CDR3nt: TGTGCCAGCAGCTTGTCGGACAGGGCCCAAGAGACCCAGTACTTC; CDR3aa: CASSLSDRAQETQYF
abundance: -; d_gene: -; j_gene: TRBJ2-5; v_gene: TRBV27; CDR3nt: TGTGCCAGCAGTTTAAGGTCTACGCGGAAAGAGGCCCAGTACTTC; CDR3aa: CASSLRSTRKEAQYF
abundance: -; d_gene: -; j_gene: TRBJ2-5; v_gene: TRBV5-6; CDR3nt: TGTGCCAGCAGCCTACAGGAGACCCAGTACTTC; CDR3aa: CASSLQETQYF
abundance: -; d_gene: -; j_gene: TRBJ2-5; v_gene: TRBV6-5; CDR3nt: TGTGCCAGCAGTTCAGGGTTGGAGACCCAGTACTTC; CDR3aa: CASSSGLETQYF
abundance: -; d_gene: -; j_gene: TRBJ2-2; v_gene: TRBV7-2; CDR3nt: TGTGCCAGCAGCCTACTAGCGAGGGGGACCGGGGAGCTGTTTTTT; CDR3aa: CASSLLARGTGELFF
abundance: -; d_gene: -; j_gene: TRBJ2-7; v_gene: TRBV18; CDR3nt: TGTGCCAGCTCACCGTTGAGGGAGCAGTACTTC; CDR3aa: CASSPLREQYF
abundance: -; d_gene: TRBD1; j_gene: TRBJ2-7; v_gene: TRBV4-1; CDR3nt: TGCGCCAGCAGAGACAGGGGGCAGAGCGAGCAGTACTTC; CDR3aa: CASRDRGQSEQYF
abundance: -; d_gene: -; j_gene: TRBJ1-4; v_gene: TRBV2; CDR3nt: TGTGCCAGCAGTTTAGAAAAACTGTTTTTT; CDR3aa: CASSLEKLFF
abundance: -; d_gene: TRBD1; j_gene: TRBJ2-3; v_gene: TRBV7-9; CDR3nt: TGTGCCTTCGGATCTAAGGGACAGGGTCTTGATACGCAGTATTTT; CDR3aa: CAFGSKGQGLDTQYF
abundance: -; d_gene: -; j_gene: TRBJ1-1; v_gene: TRBV27; CDR3nt: TGTGCCAGCAGTGCCATCGCGGGGAACACTGAAGCTTTCTTT; CDR3aa: CASSAIAGNTEAFF
abundance: once; d_gene: -; j_gene: TRBJ1-4; v_gene: TRBV18; CDR3nt: TGTGCCAGCTCACCGGATGGGAGTGAAAAACTGTTTTTT; CDR3aa: CASSPDGSEKLFF
abundance: -; d_gene: TRBD1; j_gene: TRBJ1-1; v_gene: TRBV10-3; CDR3nt: TGTGCCATCAGAACGGGACAGCCGAACACTGAAGCTTTCTTT; CDR3aa: CAIRTGQPNTEAFF
abundance: -; d_gene: TRBD2; j_gene: TRBJ2-3; v_gene: TRBV7-6; CDR3nt: TGTGCCAGCAGCTTAGGGTCTAGCGGGGGGCGCACAGATACGCAGTATTTT; CDR3aa: CASSLGSSGGRTDTQYF
abundance: -; d_gene: TRBD2; j_gene: TRBJ2-1; v_gene: TRBV3-1/TRBV3-2; CDR3nt: TGTGCCAGCAGCTTGGGACTAGCGGACAATGAGCAGTTCTTC; CDR3aa: CASSLGLADNEQFF
abundance: -; d_gene: -; j_gene: TRBJ2-5; v_gene: TRBV3-1/TRBV3-2; CDR3nt: TGTGCCAGCAGCCACCCACTCCAAGAGACCCAGTACTTC; CDR3aa: CASSHPLQETQYF
abundance: -; d_gene: -; j_gene: TRBJ1-2; v_gene: TRBV3-1/TRBV3-2; CDR3nt: TGTGCCAGCAGCCAAGAAGTCCCCAGAGAGGTCGACTATGGCTACACCTTC; CDR3aa: CASSQEVPREVDYGYTF
abundance: -; d_gene: -; j_gene: TRBJ1-5; v_gene: TRBV10-3; CDR3nt: TGTGCCATCAGTGAGGGGACTCAGGGCAATCAGCCCCAGCATTTT; CDR3aa: CAISEGTQGNQPQHF
abundance: -; d_gene: TRBD2; j_gene: TRBJ2-2; v_gene: TRBV5-1; CDR3nt: TGCGCCAGCAGCGCGGGGGTTGTTGAAACCGGGGAGCTGTTTTTT; CDR3aa: CASSAGVVETGELFF
abundance: -; d_gene: -; j_gene: TRBJ1-2; v_gene: TRBV6-1; CDR3nt: TGTGCCAGCAGTGAAAGGGACATCCCCTATGGCTACACCTTC; CDR3aa: CASSERDIPYGYTF
abundance: -; d_gene: TRBD1; j_gene: TRBJ1-1; v_gene: TRBV7-8; CDR3nt: TGTGCCAGCAGCAAGGACAGGGGGACTGAAGCTTTCTTT; CDR3aa: CASSKDRGTEAFF